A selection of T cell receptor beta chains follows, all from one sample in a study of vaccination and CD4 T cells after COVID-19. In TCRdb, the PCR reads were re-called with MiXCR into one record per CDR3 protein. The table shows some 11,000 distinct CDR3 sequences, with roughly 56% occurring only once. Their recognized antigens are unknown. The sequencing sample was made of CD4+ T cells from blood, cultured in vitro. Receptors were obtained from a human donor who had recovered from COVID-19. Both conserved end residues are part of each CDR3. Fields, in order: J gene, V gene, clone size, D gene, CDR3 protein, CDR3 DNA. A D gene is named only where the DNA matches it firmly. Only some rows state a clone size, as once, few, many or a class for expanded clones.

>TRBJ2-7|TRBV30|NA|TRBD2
CAWGLVSYEQYF
TGTGCCTGGGGACTAGTCTCCTACGAGCAGTACTTC
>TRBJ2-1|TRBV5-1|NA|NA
CASSFEAGRFNEQFF
TGCGCCAGCAGCTTCGAGGCGGGGCGGTTCAATGAGCAGTTCTTC
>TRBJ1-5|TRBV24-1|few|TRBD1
CATSPREGAGNQPQHF
TGTGCCACCTCTCCGAGGGAGGGGGCGGGCAATCAGCCCCAGCATTTT
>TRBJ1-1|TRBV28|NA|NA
CASSLFLTEMNTEAFF
TGTGCCAGCAGTTTATTCCTGACAGAAATGAACACTGAAGCTTTCTTT
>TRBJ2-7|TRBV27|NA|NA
CASSLSIGQSYEQYF
TGTGCCAGCAGTTTATCGATAGGACAGTCCTACGAGCAGTACTTC
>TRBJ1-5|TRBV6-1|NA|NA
CASTMGQSNQPQHF
TGTGCCAGCACCATGGGCCAGAGCAATCAGCCCCAGCATTTT
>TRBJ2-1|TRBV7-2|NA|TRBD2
CARTSGRYNEQFF
TGTGCCAGGACTAGCGGAAGGTACAATGAGCAGTTCTTC
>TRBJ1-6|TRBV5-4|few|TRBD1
CASSLGQGEGSPLHF
TGTGCCAGCAGCTTGGGACAGGGGGAAGGATCACCCCTCCACTTT
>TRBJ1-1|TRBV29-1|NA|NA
CSVATGSMNTEAFF
TGCAGCGTAGCCACCGGGAGTATGAACACTGAAGCTTTCTTT
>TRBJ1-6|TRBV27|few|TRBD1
CASSYKTGGIYSPLHF
TGTGCCAGCAGTTACAAGACAGGGGGCATTTATTCACCCCTCCACTTT
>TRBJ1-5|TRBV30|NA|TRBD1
CAWSVGQGANQPQHF
TGTGCCTGGAGTGTGGGACAGGGGGCCAATCAGCCCCAGCATTTT
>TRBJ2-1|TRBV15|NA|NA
CATSLGRGNNNEQFF
TGTGCCACCAGCCTAGGGCGGGGAAACAATAATGAGCAGTTCTTC
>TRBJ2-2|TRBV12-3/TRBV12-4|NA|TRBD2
CASRRGMRSTGELFF
TGTGCCAGTAGGCGGGGGATGAGGAGCACCGGGGAGCTGTTTTTT